This T cell receptor (beta chain) was found in a study of vaccination effects on CD4 cells after COVID-19. Study-wide context: Peptide-pool stimulation followed by sequencing identified expanded antigen-specific CD4+ clonotypes in the ViraFEST assay. General study points: In convalescents, spike-reactive clones (those seen post-vaccine) were mainly new vaccine-induced clones. Researchers reported few convalescent patients and no early post-infection timepoints in the study.

Measured with immunoSEQ multiplex PCR; TCRdb has only the in-frame clones, and not every one. The sample consists of 50,000 to 70,000 clones, 72% of them appearing once. On day 10 of culture, CD4+ T cells were separated out. Researchers swapped half the medium for IL-2 medium on both days 3 and 7. From germline, CDR1 is KGHSH and CDR2 LQKENI. The J segment lost 1 base and the V segment lost 5 bases, leaving 10 bases of the junction unmatched. The CDR3 is made up of 16 amino acids. As regards this clone: Antigen unknown.

This rearrangement joins TRBV18 to TRBJ1-1, with 7 bases that match TRBD1. The material was CD4+ T cells from PBMCs cultured without peptide, obtained before COVID-19 vaccination. This receptor was obtained from a human donor who had a prior SARS-CoV-2 infection. CDR3 bases: TGTGCCAGCTCATCCGGACAGGCCCTCACGAACACTGAAGCTTTCTTT. Its translation: CASSSGQALTNTEAFF.